The entry that follows covers one T cell receptor (beta chain) sequence. Sequencing was performed with immunoSEQ multiplex PCR; in TCRdb, only in-frame clones are kept and a portion is missing. The sample carries hundreds of thousands of clones, 70% to 90% recorded once. Losses at the gene ends were 9 bases for V and 4 bases for J; bases not matched to a gene: 12. CDR3 size: 15 residues. Germline V gene sequence: CDR1 LNHDA, CDR2 SQIVND (reference sequence). These data are taken from a study of blood T cell repertoires in COVID-19. Study-level information: Spain, Italy and the United States supplied samples that represented acute and convalescent COVID-19. T cells, B-cell-depleted T cells, or PBMCs supplied cDNA or gDNA.

This rearrangement joins TRBV19 to TRBJ1-2; TRBD1 aligns across 9 bases. Sequencing input: peripheral blood. The TCR comes from a man aged 35 to 55 with acute or convalescent COVID-19. CDR3 nucleotides: TGTGCCAGCCACCTACAGGGGGCGAGTAGCTATGGCTACACCTTC. Translating gives CASHLQGASSYGYTF.